Below, 25 T cell receptor beta chains from the same sample are listed, as sequenced in a study of T cell repertoires in cytomegalovirus infection. One entry per CDR3 protein results from TCRdb running MiXCR on the reads. The repertoire holds 300,000 to 400,000 distinct CDR3 sequences, with approximately 18% as singletons. The specimen sequenced was PBMCs. The receptor source for this set is a human donor in good health (CMV status not recorded). Some clones in this sample may be carry-over from other donors' samples.

This clonotype was seen many times. The chain uses TRBV12-3 or TRBV12-4 and TRBJ1-2; D is unclear. Between the trimmed V and J ends, which lost 7 bases and 4 bases, there was a span of 16 bases. This CDR3 comprises 14 residues. The CDR3 sequence: CASTKRGLSYGYTF. In DNA, the CDR3 is TGTGCCAGCACCAAAAGAGGCCTCAGCTATGGCTACACCTTC.

The chain recombines TRBV30 with TRBJ2-7; unclear D gene. The CDR3 has 13 residues. Deletions cut 1 base from V and 2 bases from J, with 9 bases between. Germline CDR1 GTSNPN, CDR2 SVGIG (reference sequence). In DNA form, the CDR3 reads TGTGCCTGGAGTGAAGCAGGACCCTACGAGCAGTACTTC. Translated, it gives CAWSEAGPYEQYF.

The chain carries TRBV4-1 and TRBJ1-3; D possibly corresponds to TRBD1 (6 bases). V lost 2 bases and J lost 2, with 13 bases in between. This CDR3 region has 16 residues. Germline CDR1 and CDR2: MGHRA and YSYEKL. In DNA, the CDR3 is TGCGCCAGCAGCCAACCGACAGGTCCGACTGGAAACACCATATATTTT. As protein: CASSQPTGPTGNTIYF.

There are many counts of this clonotype. The rearrangement uses TRBV7-2 and TRBJ1-5; 7 positions match TRBD1. The CDR3 length is 14 residues. Per the germline V gene, CDR1 is SGHTA and CDR2 is FQGNSA. The J segment lost 6 bases and the V segment lost 5 bases, leaving 7 bases of the junction unmatched. The CDR3 reads CASSIRQGFQPQHF. The CDR3 DNA sequence: TGTGCCAGCAGCATCAGACAGGGCTTTCAGCCCCAGCATTTT. Full variable domain (missing parts from reference TRBV7-2 and TRBJ1-5): GAGVSQSPSNKVTEKGKDVELRCDPISGHTALYWYRQSLGQGLEFLIYFQGNSAPDKSGLPSDRFSAERTGGSVSTLTIQRTQQEDSAVYLCASSIRQGFQPQHFGDGTRLSIL.

This clonotype was seen a few times. The rearrangement links TRBV6-5 to TRBJ1-1; the D gene is possibly TRBD1 (6 bases). V gave up 5 bases and J gave up 0 bases, with 13 bases separating them. The CDR3 covers 15 residues. Germline V CDR1 and CDR2: MNHEY, SVGAGI. The CDR3 reads CASSRPGHLNTEAFF. CDR3 nucleotide sequence: TGTGCCAGCAGTCGACCGGGACACCTGAACACTGAAGCTTTCTTT.

The J gene is TRBJ2-7, the V gene TRBV20-1; D possibly corresponds to TRBD1 (5 bases). V gave up 4 bases and J gave up 4 bases, with 17 bases separating them. The CDR3 length is 14 residues. Germline loops: CDR1 DFQATT, CDR2 SNEGSKA (reference sequence). As DNA, the CDR3 is TGCAGTGCTATTCCCGGCGACAGAGCGTACGAGCAGTACTTC. Translation gives CSAIPGDRAYEQYF.

This clonotype occurred a few times. The chain couples TRBV6-2 or TRBV6-3 to TRBJ2-5; no clear D. The CDR3 contains 13 residues. Per germline, CDR1 MNHEY and CDR2 SVGEGT. Trimming removed 5 bases from V and 7 bases from J, with 14 bases in between. The CDR3 nucleotides are TGTGCCAGCAGTACCCTCCTCGTAGGGACCCAGTACTTC. This translates into CASSTLLVGTQYF.

This clonotype was seen many times. The V and J genes are TRBV11-2 and TRBJ1-1; 9 bases fit TRBD1. Looked up from germline, CDR1 is SGHAT and CDR2 is FQNNGV. This CDR3 contains 17 residues. V dropped 3 bases and J dropped 1; count of bases not matched to a gene: 9. CDR3 bases: TGTGCCAGCAGCTTGGGAACAGGGGGCAGGGAGAACACTGAAGCTTTCTTT. Its protein is CASSLGTGGRENTEAFF.

V gene TRBV20-1 combines with J gene TRBJ2-5; D is possibly TRBD2 (5 bases). V was cut by 1 base and J by 4 bases, with 10 bases left in between. The CDR3 totals 13 residues. The germline gives CDR1 DFQATT, CDR2 SNEGSKA (reference sequence). Here the CDR3 DNA reads TGCAGTGCTAGAGGCACGGGGAGAGAGACCCAGTACTTC. Amino acid sequence: CSARGTGRETQYF.

This clonotype was seen many times. The chain combines TRBV7-6 with TRBJ2-2; 8 nucleotides match TRBD1. This CDR3 comprises 16 residues. CDR1 and CDR2 (germline): SGHVS, FNYEAQ. The V gene end was trimmed by 5 bases and the J gene end by 5 bases; junction bases not matched to a gene: 10. Here the CDR3 reads CASSQNSGGRTGELFF. DNA of the CDR3: TGTGCCAGCAGCCAGAATTCAGGGGGCCGGACCGGGGAGCTGTTTTTT.

V and J are TRBV6-9 and TRBJ1-6; D gene unclear. The CDR3 sequence is 14 residues long. The V end lost 7 bases, the J end lost 5 bases, and 12 bases lay between the germline ends. Germline V CDR1 and CDR2: MNHGY, SVAAGI. CDR3 region: CASTEPDHNSPLHF. The CDR3 region has the DNA TGTGCCAGCACGGAGCCAGACCATAATTCACCCCTCCACTTT.

The chain carries TRBV5-4 and TRBJ1-2; no clear D. Germline V gene sequence: CDR1 SGHNT, CDR2 YYREEE (reference sequence). The CDR3 length is 14 residues. The V gene lost 0 bases and the J gene lost 5 bases, with 11 bases spanning the gap. The CDR3 coding sequence is TGTGCCAGCAGCTTGGAGGTTGCCCTTTATGGCTACACCTTC. Translation gives CASSLEVALYGYTF. Filled out from reference TRBV5-4 and TRBJ1-2, the complete variable domain reads ETGVTQSPTHLIKTRGQQVTLRCSSQSGHNTVSWYQQALGQGPQFIFQYYREEENGRGNFPPRFSGLQFPNYSSELNVNALELDDSALYLCASSLEVALYGYTFGSGTRLTVV.

The table lists this clonotype with a few counts. The genes are TRBV7-9 and TRBJ1-1; perhaps TRBD1 as D (5 bases). Germline V gene lookup returns CDR1 SEHNR and CDR2 FQNEAQ (reference sequence). With 5 bases removed from V and 11 bases from J, the gap between germline ends came to 9 bases. CDR3 length equals 10 residues. CDR3 amino acids: CASSVREAFF. The CDR3 DNA reads as TGTGCCAGCAGCGTCAGGGAGGCTTTCTTT.

This clonotype was observed a handful of times. The chain is built from TRBV7-2 and TRBJ2-5; D call uncertain. V lost 1 base and J 1 base, leaving 7 bases between the germline ends. CDR3 length: 14 residues. CDR1 and CDR2 from the germline V gene are SGHTA and FQGNSA. This chain's CDR3 is CASSLVYVQETQYF. The CDR3 DNA is TGTGCCAGCAGCTTAGTGTACGTCCAAGAGACCCAGTACTTC. The complete variable domain, with remaining parts taken from reference TRBV7-2 and TRBJ2-5, reads GAGVSQSPSNKVTEKGKDVELRCDPISGHTALYWYRQSLGQGLEFLIYFQGNSAPDKSGLPSDRFSAERTGGSVSTLTIQRTQQEDSAVYLCASSLVYVQETQYFGPGTRLLVL.

This clonotype has more than one count but fewer than ten. This chain connects TRBV11-2 to TRBJ2-1; D unclear. The CDR3 length is 13 residues. The germline V gene has CDR1 SGHAT and CDR2 FQNNGV. Deletions cut 5 bases from V and 4 bases from J, with 9 bases between. CDR3: CASSPRQYNEQFF. CDR3 nucleotides: TGTGCCAGCAGCCCGCGCCAGTACAATGAGCAGTTCTTC.

This clonotype was seen at least ten times. The chain's CDR3 is CASSYSTTDSNQPQHF. The CDR3 region has the DNA TGTGCCAGCAGTTACTCGACCACCGATAGCAATCAGCCCCAGCATTTT. This chain links TRBV6-2 or TRBV6-3 with TRBJ1-5; D not resolved. Germline V lookup: CDR1 MNHEY, CDR2 SVGEGT. Trimming cost V 0 bases and J 0 bases, with 9 bases left between them. The CDR3 length is 16 residues.

This clonotype appeared many times. This chain connects TRBV5-1 to TRBJ1-6; 8 nucleotides align to TRBD1. Looked up from germline, CDR1 is SGHRS and CDR2 is YFSETQ. The CDR3 consists of 15 residues. V trimming: 4 bases; J trimming: 7 bases; junction bases outside the gene matches: 7. DNA for the CDR3: TGCGCCAGCAGCCCGACAGGGGTCGGGAATTCACCCCTCCACTTT. This codes for CASSPTGVGNSPLHF.

This clonotype was counted many times. The chain couples TRBV7-2 to TRBJ2-7; weak D call: TRBD1 (6 bases). V was shortened by 5 bases and J by 0 bases, with 14 bases between the two germline ends. The CDR3 runs 15 residues. The germline CDR1 and CDR2 sequences are SGHTA and FQGNSA. The CDR3 DNA is TGTGCCAGCAGCGCGACGGGACAAGCCTCCTACGAGCAGTACTTC. This gives the protein CASSATGQASYEQYF. Combining the CDR3 with reference TRBV7-2 and TRBJ2-7 gives the whole variable domain GAGVSQSPSNKVTEKGKDVELRCDPISGHTALYWYRQSLGQGLEFLIYFQGNSAPDKSGLPSDRFSAERTGGSVSTLTIQRTQQEDSAVYLCASSATGQASYEQYFGPGTRLTVT.

This clonotype was observed a handful of times. The chain couples TRBV7-9 to TRBJ2-5; 9 nucleotides agree with TRBD2. The germline V gene encodes CDR1 SEHNR and CDR2 FQNEAQ (reference sequence). This CDR3 comprises 16 residues. The J segment lost 3 bases and the V segment lost 2 bases, leaving 7 bases of the junction unmatched. For the CDR3, the DNA is TGTGCCAGCAGCTTAATGAGCGGGGGGCGAGAAGAGACCCAGTACTTC. It translates to CASSLMSGGREETQYF.

This chain uses TRBV3-1 with TRBJ2-7; TRBD1 agrees at 9 bases. V dropped 3 bases and J dropped 3; count of bases not matched to a gene: 12. The CDR3 sequence is 17 residues long. Per germline, CDR1 LGHDT and CDR2 YNNKEL (reference sequence). The CDR3 is CASSHPLGGQGSYEQYF. CDR3 in DNA: TGTGCCAGCAGCCACCCTCTGGGGGGACAGGGCAGCTACGAGCAGTACTTC.

This clonotype was picked up many times. This chain connects TRBV7-2 to TRBJ1-2; TRBD1 agrees at 7 bases. V lost 7 bases and J lost 5; bases outside the gene matches: 16. The CDR3 has 16 residues. From germline, CDR1 is SGHTA and CDR2 FQGNSA. CDR3 in amino acids: CASKSIDREALYGYTF. The CDR3 bases are TGTGCCAGCAAGTCAATAGACAGGGAGGCCCTTTATGGCTACACCTTC.

The chain carries TRBV20-1 and TRBJ2-3; TRBD1 agrees at 9 bases. Germline assignment: CDR1 DFQATT and CDR2 SNEGSKA (reference sequence). J was trimmed by 6 bases and V by 3 bases; bases with no gene match: 16. This CDR3 has 17 amino acids. Written as DNA, the CDR3 is TGCAGTGCTAGGGGGGCGGAGGGGGGGGGACAGGGTGATACGCAGTATTTT. Its translation is CSARGAEGGGQGDTQYF.

The chain uses TRBV15 and TRBJ2-3; D unresolved. V lost 0 bases to trimming and J lost 5 bases, with 6 bases between them. The germline V gene encodes CDR1 LNHNV and CDR2 YYDKDF (reference sequence). This CDR3 comprises 13 residues. CDR3 amino acids: CATSRDVRDTQYF. The CDR3 region has the DNA TGTGCCACCAGCAGAGATGTCAGAGATACGCAGTATTTT.

The J gene is TRBJ2-1, the V gene TRBV7-9, with D tentatively TRBD2 (6 bases). The length of the CDR3 is 12 residues. Germline V gene sequence: CDR1 SEHNR, CDR2 FQNEAQ (reference sequence). With 5 bases removed from V and 11 bases from J, the gap between germline ends came to 13 bases. In nucleotides, the CDR3 is TGTGCCAGCAGCATTCCAGGGACTCAGCAGTTCTTC. It yields the protein CASSIPGTQQFF. The full variable domain, rest sourced from reference TRBV7-9 and TRBJ2-1, is DTGVSQNPRHKITKRGQNVTFRCDPISEHNRLYWYRQTLGQGPEFLTYFQNEAQLEKSRLLSDRFSAERPKGSFSTLEIQRTEQGDSAMYLCASSIPGTQQFFGPGTRLTVL.

V usage is TRBV6-2 or TRBV6-3 and J usage is TRBJ1-1; unclear D gene. CDR1 and CDR2 from the germline V gene are MNHEY and SVGEGT. The CDR3 runs 14 residues. V was pared by 2 bases and J by 1 base, with 8 bases between. This chain's CDR3 is CASSYSLTNTEAFF. For the CDR3, the DNA is TGTGCCAGCAGTTACAGTTTGACGAACACTGAAGCTTTCTTT.